The clone carrying this T cell receptor (beta chain) was seen a few times. Trimming shortened V by 4 bases and J by 10 bases, and 11 bases separated the two germline ends. The CDR3 has 12 amino acids. Germline V gene sequence: CDR1 MNHEY, CDR2 SVGEGT. TCRdb analysed the RT-PCR reads with MiXCR anew, one entry per CDR3 protein. The table has around 700,000 distinct CDR3 sequences, approximately 15% seen once. V usage is TRBV6-2 or TRBV6-3 and J usage is TRBJ1-5; D is ambiguous. The origin of this receptor is a female donor in good health, serving as a healthy control. The sample taken for sequencing was memory CD4+ T cells from blood. The CDR3 spells CASSLKSRPQHF. DNA for the CDR3: TGTGCCAGCAGTTTGAAAAGTCGACCCCAGCATTTT.